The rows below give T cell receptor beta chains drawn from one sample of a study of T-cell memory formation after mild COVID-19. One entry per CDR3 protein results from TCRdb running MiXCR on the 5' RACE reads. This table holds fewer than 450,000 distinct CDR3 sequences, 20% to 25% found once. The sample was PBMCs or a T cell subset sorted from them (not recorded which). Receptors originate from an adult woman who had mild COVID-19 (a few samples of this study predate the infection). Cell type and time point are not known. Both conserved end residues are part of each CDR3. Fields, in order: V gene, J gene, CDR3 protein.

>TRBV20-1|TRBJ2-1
CSARSEGGEQFF
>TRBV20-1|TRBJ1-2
CSARPTGRSYGYTF
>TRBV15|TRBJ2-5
CATSRAGILETQYF
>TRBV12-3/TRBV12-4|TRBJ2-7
CASSSTTPVRYEQYF
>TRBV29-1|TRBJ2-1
CSVGTGGLYNEQFF
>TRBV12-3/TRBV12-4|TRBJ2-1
CASSPRGHNEQFF
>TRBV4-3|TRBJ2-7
CASRLWTSGSYEQYF
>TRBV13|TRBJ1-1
CASSPFRRGGQRRTEAFF
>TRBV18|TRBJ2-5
CASSPPLGDGDQETQYF
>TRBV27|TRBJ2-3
CASSLFAGLTDTQYF
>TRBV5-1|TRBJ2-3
CASSLARDYTDTQYF
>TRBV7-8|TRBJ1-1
CASSLAGQWATEAFF
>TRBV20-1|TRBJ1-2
CSLPAGPYGYTF
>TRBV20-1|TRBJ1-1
CSARTGGMNTEAFF
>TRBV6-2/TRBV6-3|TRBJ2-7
CASRPPGGISYEQYF
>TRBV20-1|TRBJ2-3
CSAREGGKFTDTQYF
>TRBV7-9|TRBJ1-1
CASSSRDRATEAFF
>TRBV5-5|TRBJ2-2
CASSSPGTSGSRVTGELFF
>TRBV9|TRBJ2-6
CASSPLDRPSSGANVLTF
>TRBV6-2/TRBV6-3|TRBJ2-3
CASSTERPGLAGDGSSTDTQYF
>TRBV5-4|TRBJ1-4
CASSPSGQGTSEKLFF
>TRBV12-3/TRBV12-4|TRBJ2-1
CASSSRDGREQFF
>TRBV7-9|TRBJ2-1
CANDPTSGSRDEQFF
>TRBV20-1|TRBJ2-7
CSAPGTLKFEQYF
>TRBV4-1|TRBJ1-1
CASSQGPSRGDTEAFF
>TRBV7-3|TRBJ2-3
CASSTSGGTDPQYF
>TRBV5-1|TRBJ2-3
CASSDWRPTDTQYF
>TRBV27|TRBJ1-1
CASRIQGVNTEAFF
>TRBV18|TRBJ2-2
CASSTLGGGELFF
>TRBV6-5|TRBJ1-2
CASRITGTSNYGYTF
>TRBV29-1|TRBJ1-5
CSVAVSGTGGRQPQHF
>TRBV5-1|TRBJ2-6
CASTPGSGANVLTF
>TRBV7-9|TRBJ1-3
CASSSHSPGNTIYF
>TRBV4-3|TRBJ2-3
CASSQDWAGKTDTQYF
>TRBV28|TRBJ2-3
CASSPPPRTSEGTDTQYF
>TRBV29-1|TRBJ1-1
CSGSQGRNTEAFF
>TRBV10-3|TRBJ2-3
CATRGGTYTDTQYF
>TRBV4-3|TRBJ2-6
CASSQDLSSGANVLTF
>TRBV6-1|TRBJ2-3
CASSALNRLAGGPDTQYF
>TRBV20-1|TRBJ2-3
CSAVPIADTQYF
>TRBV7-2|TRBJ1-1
CASSTRGRRKRVTEAFF
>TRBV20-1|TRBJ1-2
CSAVNLRGYTF
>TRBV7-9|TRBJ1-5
CASSLAGSRREPQHF
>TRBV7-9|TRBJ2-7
CASSSRLGGEQYF
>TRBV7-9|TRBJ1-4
CASSSTDRGTDEKLFF
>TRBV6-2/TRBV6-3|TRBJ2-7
CASSYDRETYEQYF
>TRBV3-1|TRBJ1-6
CASNPTGTGEYNSPLHF
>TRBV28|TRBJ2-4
CASSTGTGEAKNIQYF
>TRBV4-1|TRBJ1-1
CASSRIRGGNTEAFF
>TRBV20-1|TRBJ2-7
CSARAGGAPYEQYF
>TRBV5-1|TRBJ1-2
CASSWGTGDGYTF
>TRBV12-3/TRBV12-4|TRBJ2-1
CASSSRGNEQFF
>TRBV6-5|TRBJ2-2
CASSYGSSYTGELFF
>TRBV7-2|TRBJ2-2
CASSLNRDTGELFF
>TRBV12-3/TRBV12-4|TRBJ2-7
CASTGLAGGGYEQYF
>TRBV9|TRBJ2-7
CASSVASGSTYEQYF